A selection of T cell receptor beta chains follows, all from one sample in a study of T cell responses to AZD1222 COVID-19 vaccine. Some clones are missing from TCRdb's copy, which holds only in-frame ones; the method was immunoSEQ multiplex PCR. The sample carries 150,000 to 200,000 clones, just over 90% recorded once. The sample was peripheral blood, taken 28 days after the second AZD1222 dose. The receptors come from an adult who received the AZD1222 COVID-19 vaccine. The conserved cysteine and the conserved F or W are not part of the CDR3 here.

TRBV15	TRBJ1-1	ATTRGGAVNTEAF
TRBV19	TRBJ1-6	ASSMGGEVSPLH
TRBV6-2/TRBV6-3	TRBJ2-1	ASSGQGARSEQF
TRBV5-1	TRBJ1-1	ASSFLTGNAEAF
TRBV2	TRBJ1-5	ASSDRRNQPQH
TRBV10-3	TRBJ1-4	AISDGRTGGLGKLF
TRBV2	TRBJ1-1	ASSVSMNTEAF
TRBV21-1	TRBJ1-1	ASSRTLAAF
TRBV19	TRBJ1-2	ASSSYEDRYYGYT
TRBV7-2	TRBJ1-3	ASSLTRTGGRNTIY
TRBV16	TRBJ2-1	ASSHPGLAGGDSYNEQF
TRBV6-6	TRBJ2-1	ASSYTARSSYNEQF
TRBV27	TRBJ2-1	ASSNRDRGGEQF
TRBV18	TRBJ2-1	ASSSTGTSGRPSYNEQF
TRBV27	TRBJ1-1	ASSFGRESTEAF
TRBV6-4	TRBJ1-5	ASSEGSNQPQH
TRBV4-3	TRBJ2-7	ASSQRRSYEQY
TRBV2	TRBJ2-7	ASARGTSGSPDEQY
TRBV18	TRBJ1-5	ASSPGDRKNQPQH
TRBV5-6	TRBJ1-2	ATSYGDRVVLGYT
TRBV9	TRBJ2-2	ASSVVGKDTGELF
TRBV4-1	TRBJ1-2	ASSQFSTGYT
TRBV27	TRBJ1-2	ASRGDRAIWGGYT
TRBV20-1	TRBJ1-6	SASSGWGSPLH
TRBV3-1/TRBV3-2	TRBJ1-1	ASSQVYREDTEAF
TRBV19	TRBJ1-5	ASSDPGLYQPQH
TRBV19	TRBJ2-3	ASSIDRFTQY
TRBV9	TRBJ2-3	ASSPTLDTQY
TRBV19	TRBJ2-7	ASSNGALDPGASSYEQY
TRBV3-1/TRBV3-2	TRBJ2-5	ASSPASGGLPQTQY
TRBV28	TRBJ2-1	ASSLRTSGLYNEQF
TRBV5-1	TRBJ2-7	ASSPVGGPEQY
TRBV7-9	TRBJ2-7	ASSSDGQGHEQY
TRBV10-3	TRBJ1-1	AISDSLGYTEAF
TRBV24-1	TRBJ2-1	ATSDLYEQF
TRBV29-1	TRBJ2-7	SVRLAAYEQY
TRBV7-6	TRBJ2-7	ASSLGGGSHYEQY
TRBV7-3	TRBJ2-1	ASSEGTGGGEQF
TRBV6-1	TRBJ1-2	ASSEGTAFRGYGYT
TRBV18	TRBJ2-1	ASSPLSYEQF